Included here is one T cell receptor beta chain sequence, with context. Antigen: not known. The data were obtained in a study of T cell repertoires in cytomegalovirus infection. Overall study: From public TCR beta signatures came an indication of both CMV infection and matching HLA type.

TCRdb passed the reads through MiXCR, listing each CDR3 protein once. Of roughly 300,000 distinct CDR3 sequences listed, 9.5% are singletons. Regarding the study as a whole: Cumulated frequencies of public TCR beta families served to identify carriers of CMV plus the relevant HLA. HLA-C-restricted CMV-specific TCR beta clonotypes prevailed in the ex vivo response.

The V gene's germline CDR1 is LGHNA and CDR2 YSLEER. Trimming cost V 0 bases and J 8 bases; bases outside gene matches: 11. CDR3 length: 17 residues. This clonotype was sampled from a human donor in good health (CMV status not recorded). Some clones in this sample may be carry-over from other donors' samples. The chain joins TRBV4-3 to TRBJ2-1, with 9 bases fitting TRBD2. Input material: PBMCs. The CDR3 DNA reads TGCGCCAGCAGCCAAGATTTTCTAGCGGGACCGTCCGATGAGCAGTTCTTC. Translated: CASSQDFLAGPSDEQFF.